Each of the 6 T cell receptor beta chains below was sequenced from the same sample in a study of OX40 agonist ivuxolimab in advanced cancers. Clones were read by immunoSEQ multiplex PCR, and TCRdb kept only the in-frame ones, dropping some. The sample includes 25,000 to 35,000 clones, around 74% of them seen just once. The sequencing used CD4+ or CD8+ T cells sorted from blood, collected in a trial of the OX40 agonist ivuxolimab. These receptors originate from an adult with an advanced solid tumor such as melanoma, head and neck, liver or kidney cancer.

The V and J genes are TRBV5-1 and TRBJ2-3, with 8 bases matching TRBD2. The CDR3 extends over 17 amino acids. With 0 bases clipped from V and 3 bases from J, the junction kept 9 bases outside the gene matches. Looked up from germline, CDR1 is SGHRS and CDR2 is YFSETQ. The CDR3 sequence is CASSLAGQRGRTDTQYF. The CDR3 DNA is TGCGCCAGCAGCTTGGCTGGGCAGCGGGGGAGGACAGATACGCAGTATTTT.

The chain recombines TRBV1 with TRBJ1-5. TRBV1 is assigned pseudogene status. The CDR3 covers 17 residues. CDR3 nucleotide sequence: TGCACCAGCAGCCAAGATCGCGGTTACGCTAGCAATCAGCCCCAGCATTTT. Protein: CTSSQDRGYASNQPQHF.

This clone was observed at least ten times. The chain combines TRBV5-1 with TRBJ2-2; perhaps TRBD1 as D (6 bases). The CDR3 spans 14 residues. With 4 bases removed from V and 0 bases from J, the gap between germline ends came to 7 bases. Germline CDR1 is SGHRS and CDR2 is YFSETQ. CDR3 in DNA: TGCGCCAGCAGCCACAGGGCGAACACCGGGGAGCTGTTTTTT. Translated, it gives CASSHRANTGELFF.

The rearrangement uses TRBV6-6 and TRBJ1-4; no reliable D call. V was pared by 5 bases and J by 4 bases, with 14 bases between. Germline V gives CDR1 MNHNY, CDR2 SVGAGI (reference sequence). This CDR3 region has 15 residues. The CDR3 protein is CASSRLAALNEKLFF. In DNA, the CDR3 is TGTGCCAGCAGTCGGCTGGCAGCACTTAATGAAAAACTGTTTTTT.

This clone was observed a few times. The J gene is TRBJ1-1, the V gene TRBV14; D call uncertain. Germline V gene lookup returns CDR1 SGHDN and CDR2 FVKESK. The CDR3 spans 14 residues. Trimming took 0 bases from V and 7 from J, leaving 12 bases between them. The CDR3 DNA is TGTGCCAGCAGCCAAGACTTTGTTTTGGGTGAAGCTTTCTTT. Protein: CASSQDFVLGEAFF.

V and J are TRBV6-5 and TRBJ1-3; 11 bases agree with TRBD1. The CDR3 spans 16 residues. V lost 2 bases and J lost 4; bases outside the gene matches: 4. The germline V gene has CDR1 MNHEY and CDR2 SVGAGI. CDR3 region: CASSYTGQGAGNTIYF. In DNA form, the CDR3 reads TGTGCCAGCAGTTACACCGGACAGGGGGCAGGAAACACCATATATTTT.